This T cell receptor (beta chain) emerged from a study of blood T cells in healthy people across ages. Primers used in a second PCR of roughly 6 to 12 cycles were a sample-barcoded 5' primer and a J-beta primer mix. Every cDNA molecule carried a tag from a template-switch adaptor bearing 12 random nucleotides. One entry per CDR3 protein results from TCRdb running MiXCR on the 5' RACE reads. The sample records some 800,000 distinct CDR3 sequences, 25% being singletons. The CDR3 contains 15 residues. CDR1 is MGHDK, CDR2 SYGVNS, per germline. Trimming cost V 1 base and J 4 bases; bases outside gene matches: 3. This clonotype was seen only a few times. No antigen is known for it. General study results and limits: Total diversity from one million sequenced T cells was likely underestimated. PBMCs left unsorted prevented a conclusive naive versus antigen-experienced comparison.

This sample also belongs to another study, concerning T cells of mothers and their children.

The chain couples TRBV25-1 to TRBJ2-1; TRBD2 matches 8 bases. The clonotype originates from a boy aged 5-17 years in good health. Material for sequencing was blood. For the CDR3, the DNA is TGTGCCAGCAGTGAATTGGGGACTAGGTACAATGAGCAGTTCTTC. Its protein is CASSELGTRYNEQFF.